This T cell receptor beta chain was obtained from a study of blood T cell repertoires in COVID-19 (dated by TCRdb to the early 2020s). For the study in its entirety: Samples from collaborators originated in the United States, Italy and Spain and spanned both the acute and convalescent phases of COVID-19. The material from the prospective study consisted of cDNA or gDNA derived from T cells, B-cell-depleted T cells, or PBMCs. Sample metadata almost always included a de-identified subject ID, COVID-19 status, age in years and sex. The samples were drawn from the first 160 participants of the ongoing ImmuneRACE study and from under 1,500 subjects provided by 6 global collaborators. Where available, HLA class I and class II types were taken from metadata supplied by the sample provider and were not determined by assay-based typing. Subjects who had been exposed to COVID-19, were actively infected with it, or had recovered from it provided the deeply sampled blood TCRbeta repertoires that made up the dataset. The repertoires were released in a freely available public database meant as a resource for research on the immune response to SARS-CoV-2.

This clone occurred a few times. The target of this receptor is not known. Within one base of it there is no much larger clone, and no base qualities were kept. Samples from volunteer blood donors who had recovered from COVID-19 were contributed by a second Seattle source. Whole blood was collected in K2EDTA tubes by collaborating institutions according to the institutions' own protocols. For TCRbeta analysis, collaborators shipped samples as frozen whole blood, isolated PBMCs, or DNA extracted from either of those sample types. The immunoSEQ Assay, a bias-controlled multiplex PCR, was used to amplify TCRbeta CDR3 regions from genomic DNA. The source study handled its data this way. Nucleated cell counts per sample were estimated from amplification of reference gene primers within the assay. To quantify the absolute abundance of each unique TCRbeta CDR3 rearrangement, sequence reads were collapsed and filtered. For each sample, productive Simpson clonality was calculated by taking the square root of Simpson's diversity index across productive rearrangements. In its TCRdb copy, this immuneACCESS table keeps in-frame sequences only and misses some clones. Where compared with another copy, unresolved V genes explain less than half of these, and the others have no known cause. The V and J calls and clone size come from that table; D and trimming were worked out from the DNA. The sample yields 190,000 or so clones; around 87% were counted once. The ten top clones hold 0.8% to 1% of the sample.

V was cut back by 4 bases and J by 3 bases, leaving a gap of 6 bases between them. Per the germline V gene, MGHDK is the CDR1 and SYGVNS is the CDR2. Including the terminal cysteine and phenylalanine, the CDR3 comprises 12 residues. The CDR3 DNA has 36 bases and is translated from base 1. General conclusions and limits of the study: Clinical and demographic metadata were provided uncurated, with the amount varying by source and participant.

The chain is assembled from TRBV25-1 and TRBJ1-1; the D gene is perhaps TRBD1, from 5 matching bases. The clonotype originates from a woman between 18 and 29 years old who had recovered from COVID-19. Material: peripheral blood. The CDR3 loop reads CASSAGYTEAFF. The sequenced DNA: TGTGCCAGCAGTGCAGGGTACACTGAAGCTTTCTTT. Outside the CDR3, residues come from the reference TRBV25-1 and TRBJ1-1 proteins, so the full variable domain is: EADIYQTPRYLVIGTGKKITLECSQTMGHDKMYWYQQDPGMELHLIHYSYGVNSTEKGDLSSESTVSRIRTEHFPLTLESARPSHTSQYLCASSAGYTEAFFGQGTRLTVV.